The sequence of this T cell receptor (beta chain) was determined in a study of blood T cell repertoires in COVID-19. Generated by immunoSEQ multiplex PCR, the TCRdb table keeps only in-frame clones and is missing some. Among around 180,000 clones listed, roughly nine tenths were seen once. Germline loops: CDR1 SGHVS, CDR2 FQNEAQ. V dropped 1 base and J dropped 3; count of bases not matched to a gene: 6. The CDR3 sequence is 16 residues long. In its sample, this clone was seen once. Membership in each cohort depended on participant-reported clinical history. V and J are TRBV7-8 and TRBJ1-3; 7 nucleotides match TRBD1. Sequencing input: PBMCs or T cells enriched from blood (not recorded which). The clonotype comes from a woman in her 40s with acute COVID-19. CDR3 nucleotides: TGTGCCAGCAGCTTAGTTGACAGGGCTGGTGGAAACACCATATATTTT. Protein: CASSLVDRAGGNTIYF.